This T cell receptor beta chain was captured in a study of blood T cell repertoires in COVID-19. The wider study: Samples of COVID-19 (acute and convalescent) were obtained from the United States, Italy and Spain.

After removal of 1 base from V and 7 bases from J, the junction contained 9 bases not matched to a gene. In germline, CDR1 is SGHDT, CDR2 YYEEEE. This CDR3 region has 15 residues. Study processing details: For nucleated cells, counts were estimated from reference gene primer amplification. Data came from immunoSEQ multiplex PCR; TCRdb stores just in-frame clones and leaves some out. From that table come the V and J calls and clone size; the DNA was used to work out D and trimming. Among 200,000 to 250,000 clones listed, about 87% were seen once. The sequenced sample consisted of peripheral blood. The chain combines TRBV5-6 with TRBJ2-7; 9 nucleotides line up with TRBD1. The sequence came from a man in his 70s with acute or convalescent COVID-19. The CDR3 here is CASSLRRTGVREQYF. The CDR3 DNA sequence: TGTGCCAGCAGCTTGCGGAGGACAGGGGTTCGTGAGCAGTACTTC. Together with reference TRBV5-6 and TRBJ2-7, the CDR3 gives the full variable domain: DAGVTQSPTHLIKTRGQQVTLRCSPKSGHDTVSWYQQALGQGPQFIFQYYEEEERQRGNFPDRFSGHQFPNYSSELNVNALLLGDSALYLCASSLRRTGVREQYFGPGTRLTVT.